This T cell receptor beta chain came from a study of tissue T cells after allogeneic stem cell transplantation. About this clone itself: The gene names here belong to mouse. Read coverage stops 1 residue before the CDR3 terminus; the germline J gene supplies the remainder.

Stated time point: mouse harvest day 14 after allogeneic transplant. Mouse grafts combined 10^7 T-cell-depleted bone marrow cells with 10^6 splenic CD5+ T cells. The assay was immunoSEQ multiplex PCR, and TCRdb's table has in-frame clones only and misses some. Seen here are about 1,700 clones, 50% observed once, and the top ten hold 20% to 25%. CDR1 LGHNA and CDR2 YNLKQL come from the germline V gene (reference sequence). Deletions cut 0 bases from V and 7 bases from J, with 12 bases between. The CDR3 has 15 residues. Sequenced input: gut tissue. V usage is TRBV5 and J usage is TRBJ1-4, with D hard to call. The clonotype originates from a female BALB/c mouse given C57BL/6 T cells with graft-versus-host disease after an allogeneic hematopoietic cell transplant. The sequenced CDR3 bases are TGTGCCAGCAGCCAAGAAGGGCGGTCCGGCGAAAGATTATTT. Amino acid sequence: CASSQEGRSGERLF. The full CDR3 reads CASSQEGRSGERLFF.